These 14 T cell receptor beta chains originate from one sample sequenced in a study of metastatic and nonmetastatic thyroid tumors. The entire patient cohort was treatment-naive prior to thyroid surgery. TCRdb reprocessed the PCR reads using MiXCR. Of roughly 58,000 clones detected, under 5% appear once; the ten largest clones hold 20% to 25%. The sequenced material came from blood. The receptors were gathered from a female donor with papillary thyroid cancer or a benign thyroid nodule (not recorded which). Some clones in this sample may be carry-over from other donors' samples.

This clone was seen at least ten times. The rearrangement joins TRBV7-6 to TRBJ2-1; 10 bases fit TRBD1. Trimming removed 4 bases from V and 7 bases from J; junction bases left unmatched: 16. Germline V gives CDR1 SGHVS, CDR2 FNYEAQ. The CDR3 is 18 amino acids. CDR3 bases: TGTGCCAGCAGCTCGTTACGGGACAGGGGTGGCCGACCGAATGAGCAGTTCTTC. Amino acids: CASSSLRDRGGRPNEQFF.

V gene TRBV11-3 combines with J gene TRBJ2-1; TRBD2 matches at 7 bases. The germline CDR1 and CDR2 sequences are SGHNT and YENEEA. The V segment lost 1 base and the J segment 6 bases; nucleotides outside the gene matches: 6. The CDR3 contains 15 residues. The CDR3 sequence: CASSLGREYRNEQFF. The CDR3 DNA reads TGTGCCAGCAGCTTAGGGCGGGAGTATCGCAATGAGCAGTTCTTC.

This clone has ten or more counts. The J gene is TRBJ2-5, the V gene TRBV7-2, with D tentatively TRBD1 (5 bases). Germline V CDR1 and CDR2: SGHTA, FQGNSA. V shed 5 bases and J shed 1 base, with 17 bases lying between them. The CDR3 contains 16 residues. CDR3 coding DNA: TGTGCCAGCAGCCCACCCCGGAGAAGGGGCCAAGAGACCCAGTACTTC. Translating gives CASSPPRRRGQETQYF.

There are many counts of this clone. This chain links TRBV7-9 with TRBJ2-6; no definite D call. V lost 5 bases to trimming and J lost 0 bases, with 14 bases between them. Per germline, CDR1 SEHNR and CDR2 FQNEAQ (reference sequence). The CDR3 spans 17 residues. CDR3 bases: TGTGCCAGCAGCCGCCTTGGCGGCAGCTCTGGGGCCAACGTCCTGACTTTC. Its translation: CASSRLGGSSGANVLTF.

This clone was seen many times. The rearrangement links TRBV7-3 to TRBJ2-1, with no clear D. CDR1 is SGHTA and CDR2 is FQGTGA in the germline V gene. Trimming left V 5 bases short and J 8 bases short, with 19 bases between. The CDR3 spans 15 residues. The CDR3 sequence: CASSPVPGPGHEQFF. CDR3 sequence (DNA): TGTGCCAGCAGCCCCGTTCCGGGCCCCGGGCATGAGCAGTTCTTC.

This clone appeared many times. The chain links TRBV19 to TRBJ1-2, with no clear D. Per the germline V gene, CDR1 is LNHDA and CDR2 is SQIVND (reference sequence). Trimming removed 7 bases from V and 2 bases from J, with 11 bases in between. This CDR3 contains 13 residues. Here the CDR3 DNA reads TGTGCCAGTAACGGTTGGAGGAACTATGGCTACACCTTC. Its protein is CASNGWRNYGYTF.

This clone was observed a few times. The junction and the germline gene differ at one end; a read error may be behind it. This sequence joins TRBV12-3 or TRBV12-4 and TRBJ2-3; D might be TRBD2 (6 bases). This CDR3 has 15 residues. The CDR3 DNA is TGTGCCAGCATTTTAATTCCTAGCGGCACAGATACGCAGTATTTT. It is translated as CASILIPSGTDTQYF.

The table lists this clone with many counts. The rearrangement links TRBV11-2 to TRBJ1-3, with D possibly TRBD1 on 6 matching bases. Trimming pared 3 bases from V and 4 bases from J, leaving 13 bases between. Germline-derived CDR1 and CDR2 are SGHAT and FQNNGV. This CDR3 contains 15 residues. The CDR3 loop reads CASSFSYRVGNTIYF. Written as DNA, the CDR3 is TGTGCCAGCAGCTTCTCCTACAGGGTCGGAAACACCATATATTTT.

This clone was picked up many times. The sample has other DNA sequences that encode this CDR3 too. This chain joins TRBV12-3 or TRBV12-4 and TRBJ1-2; maybe TRBD1 (5 bases). The CDR3 is made up of 12 amino acids. Trimming left V 5 bases short and J 8 bases short, with 12 bases between. The chain's CDR3 is CASSGTGFGYTF. The CDR3, as DNA: TGTGCCAGCAGTGGGACGGGGTTCGGCTACACCTTC.

This clone has at least ten counts. This chain joins TRBV28 and TRBJ2-6; D is unresolved. The CDR3 covers 16 residues. From germline, CDR1 is MDHEN and CDR2 SYDVKM. Trimming removed 1 base at V and 2 bases at J, with 9 bases between. DNA of the CDR3: TGTGCCAGCAGTTTATATGGGTCCCCTGGGGCCAACGTCCTGACTTTC. Residues: CASSLYGSPGANVLTF. The full variable domain, its missing parts supplied by reference TRBV28 and TRBJ2-6, is DVKVTQSSRYLVKRTGEKVFLECVQDMDHENMFWYRQDPGLGLRLIYFSYDVKMKEKGDIPEGYSVSREKKERFSLILESASTNQTSMYLCASSLYGSPGANVLTFGAGSRLTVL.

This clone showed up many times. The CDR3 carries no conserved terminal phenylalanine or tryptophan, so it likely arises from a read error. The chain combines TRBV20-1 with TRBJ2-1; weak D call: TRBD2 (5 bases). The length of the CDR3 is 16 residues. The ends were cut back, 0 bases at V and 0 bases at J, with 12 bases in the middle. CDR1 is DFQATT, CDR2 SNEGSKA, per germline (reference sequence). CDR3 bases: TGCAGTGCTAGAGATGAGGCGGGCTTCTCCTACAATGAGCAGTTCCTC. This gives the protein CSARDEAGFSYNEQFL.

This clone was seen many times. CDR3 loop: CASSSGMVMETQYF. In nucleotides, the CDR3 is TGTGCCAGCAGCAGCGGGATGGTTATGGAGACCCAGTACTTC. The chain links TRBV12-3 or TRBV12-4 to TRBJ2-5, with 7 bases identical to TRBD2. Trimming removed 6 bases from V and 5 bases from J; junction bases left unmatched: 9. The CDR3 spans 14 residues.

This clone was seen at least ten times. The sample contains more than one DNA sequence encoding this CDR3. The rearrangement links TRBV28 to TRBJ1-2; 9 bases fit TRBD1. V lost 4 bases and J lost 7; bases outside the gene matches: 10. This CDR3 is 15 amino acids long. Germline CDR1 MDHEN, CDR2 SYDVKM. CDR3 protein: CASSWGTGKLGGYTF. CDR3 in DNA: TGTGCCAGCAGTTGGGGGACAGGGAAACTAGGTGGCTACACCTTC.

With respect to this clone: A read error is possible here, since a much larger clone lies one base away. Other DNA sequences in the same sample also yield this CDR3. The rearrangement links TRBV20-1 to TRBJ1-1, with 7 bases aligning to TRBD1. There are 14 residues in the CDR3. Germline lookup yields CDR1 DFQATT and CDR2 SNEGSKA (reference sequence). The CDR3 DNA sequence: TGCAGTGCTAGAGGGGGGACAGCCAACACCGAAGCTTTCTTT. This encodes CSARGGTANTEAFF.